This TCR beta chain was recovered during a study of blood T cell repertoires in COVID-19. Looking at the study overall: The United States, Italy and Spain supplied acute and convalescent COVID-19 samples. T cells, B-cell-depleted T cells, or PBMCs provided the cDNA or gDNA that served as material.

Original processing notes: Nucleated cell number was recorded as an estimate derived from reference gene primer amplification. Clones were sequenced by immunoSEQ multiplex PCR, and TCRdb holds only the in-frame ones, with some missing. V, J and clone size derive from that table, while D and trimming were established from the DNA sequence. The table includes approximately 200,000 clones, roughly three quarters detected once. Trimming at V came to 0 bases and at J to 4 bases, leaving 2 bases not matched to a gene. Germline V gives CDR1 MNHEY, CDR2 SVGAGI. The CDR3 contains 15 residues. As regards this clone: The same CDR3 also results from other DNA sequences found in this sample.

The TCR sequence derives from a man between 60 and 75 years old with active or convalescent COVID-19. The chain links TRBV6-5 to TRBJ2-7, with 11 bases fitting TRBD1. Sequencing was performed on peripheral blood. This chain's CDR3 is CASSYSGTGGYEQYF. CDR3 bases: TGTGCCAGCAGTTACTCGGGGACAGGGGGATACGAGCAGTACTTC.